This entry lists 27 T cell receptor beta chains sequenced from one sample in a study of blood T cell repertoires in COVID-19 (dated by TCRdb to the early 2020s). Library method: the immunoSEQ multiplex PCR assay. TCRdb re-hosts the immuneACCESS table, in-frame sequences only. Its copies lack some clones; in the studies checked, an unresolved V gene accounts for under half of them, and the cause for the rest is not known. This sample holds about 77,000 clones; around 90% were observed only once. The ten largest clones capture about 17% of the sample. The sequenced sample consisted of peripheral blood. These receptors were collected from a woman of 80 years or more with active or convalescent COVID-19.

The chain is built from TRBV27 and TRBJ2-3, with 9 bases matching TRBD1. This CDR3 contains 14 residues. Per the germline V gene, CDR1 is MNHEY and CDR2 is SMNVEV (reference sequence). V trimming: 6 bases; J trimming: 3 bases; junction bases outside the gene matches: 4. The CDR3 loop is CASRGQGKTDTQYF. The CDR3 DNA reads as TGTGCCAGCAGAGGACAGGGGAAGACAGATACGCAGTATTTT.

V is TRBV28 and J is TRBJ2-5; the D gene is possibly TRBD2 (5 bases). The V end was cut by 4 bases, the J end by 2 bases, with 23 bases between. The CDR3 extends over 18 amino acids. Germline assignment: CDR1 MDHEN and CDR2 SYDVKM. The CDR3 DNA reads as TGTGCCAGCAGTTCAGGACTTGGGATTATCAATATACAAGAGACCCAGTACTTC. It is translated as CASSSGLGIINIQETQYF. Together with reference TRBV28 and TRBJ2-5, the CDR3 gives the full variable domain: DVKVTQSSRYLVKRTGEKVFLECVQDMDHENMFWYRQDPGLGLRLIYFSYDVKMKEKGDIPEGYSVSREKKERFSLILESASTNQTSMYLCASSSGLGIINIQETQYFGPGTRLLVL.

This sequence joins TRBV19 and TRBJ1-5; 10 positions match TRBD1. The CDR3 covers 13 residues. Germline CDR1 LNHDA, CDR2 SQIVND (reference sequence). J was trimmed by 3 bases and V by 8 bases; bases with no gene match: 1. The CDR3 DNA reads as TGTGCCAGTCGACAGGGGGCCAATCAGCCCCAGCATTTT. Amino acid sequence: CASRQGANQPQHF.

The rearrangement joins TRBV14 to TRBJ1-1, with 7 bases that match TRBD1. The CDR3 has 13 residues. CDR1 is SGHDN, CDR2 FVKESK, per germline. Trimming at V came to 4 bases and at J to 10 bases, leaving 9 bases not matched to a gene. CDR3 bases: TGTGCCAGCAGCCCAGGGGGACCGTACCGAGCTTTCTTT. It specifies CASSPGGPYRAFF.

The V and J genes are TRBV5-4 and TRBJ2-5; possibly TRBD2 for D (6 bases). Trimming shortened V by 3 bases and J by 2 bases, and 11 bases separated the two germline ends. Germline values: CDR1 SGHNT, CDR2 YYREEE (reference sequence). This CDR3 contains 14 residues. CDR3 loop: CASSSWDSQETQYF. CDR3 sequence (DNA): TGTGCCAGCAGCTCATGGGACTCTCAAGAGACCCAGTACTTC.

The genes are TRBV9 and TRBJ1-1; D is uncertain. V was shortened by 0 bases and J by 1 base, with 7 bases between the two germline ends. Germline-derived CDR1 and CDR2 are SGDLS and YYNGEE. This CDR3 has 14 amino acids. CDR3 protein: CASSVAPGNTEAFF. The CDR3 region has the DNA TGTGCCAGCAGCGTAGCTCCGGGGAACACTGAAGCTTTCTTT.

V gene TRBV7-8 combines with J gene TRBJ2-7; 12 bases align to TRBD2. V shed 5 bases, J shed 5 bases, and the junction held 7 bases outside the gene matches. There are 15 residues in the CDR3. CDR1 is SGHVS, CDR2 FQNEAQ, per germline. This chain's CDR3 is CASSRRLAGVNEQYF. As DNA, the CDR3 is TGTGCCAGCAGCCGCCGACTAGCGGGGGTCAACGAGCAGTACTTC.

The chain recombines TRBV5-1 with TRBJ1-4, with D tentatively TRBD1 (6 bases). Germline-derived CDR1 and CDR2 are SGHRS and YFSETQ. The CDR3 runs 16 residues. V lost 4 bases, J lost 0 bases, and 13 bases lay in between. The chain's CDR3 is CASSPTTGPTNEKLFF. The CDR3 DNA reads TGCGCCAGCAGCCCAACTACAGGGCCAACTAATGAAAAACTGTTTTTT.

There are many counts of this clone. The CDR3 spells CASSDSGTADTGELFF. CDR3 nucleotides: TGTGCCAGCAGTGACTCGGGAACAGCGGACACCGGGGAGCTGTTTTTT. The V and J genes are TRBV6-4 and TRBJ2-2, with D possibly TRBD2 on 5 matching bases. Trimming removed 0 bases from V and 3 bases from J, with 11 bases in between. CDR1 and CDR2 (germline): MRHNA, SNTAGT. The length of the CDR3 is 16 residues.

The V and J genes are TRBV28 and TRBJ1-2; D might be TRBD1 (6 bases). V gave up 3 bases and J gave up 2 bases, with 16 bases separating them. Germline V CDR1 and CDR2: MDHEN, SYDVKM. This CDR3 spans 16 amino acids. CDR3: CASSFRTVLPNYGYTF. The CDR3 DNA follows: TGTGCCAGCAGTTTCAGGACAGTCCTTCCCAACTATGGCTACACCTTC.

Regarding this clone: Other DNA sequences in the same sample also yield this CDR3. The CDR3, as DNA: TGTGCCAGTAGTCCTCGGACAGGGGGTAATGAAAAACTGTTTTTT. It translates to CASSPRTGGNEKLFF. The chain joins TRBV19 to TRBJ1-4; 10 nucleotides line up with TRBD1. The length of the CDR3 is 15 residues. The V gene's germline CDR1 is LNHDA and CDR2 SQIVND (reference sequence). V gave up 5 bases and J gave up 4 bases; unmatched junction bases: 4.

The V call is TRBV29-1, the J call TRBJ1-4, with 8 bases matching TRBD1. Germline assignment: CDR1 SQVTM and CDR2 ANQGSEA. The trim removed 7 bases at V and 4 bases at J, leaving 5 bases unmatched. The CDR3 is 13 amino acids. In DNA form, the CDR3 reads TGCAGCGCTGCTACAGGGGGTAATGAAAAACTGTTTTTT. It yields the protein CSAATGGNEKLFF.

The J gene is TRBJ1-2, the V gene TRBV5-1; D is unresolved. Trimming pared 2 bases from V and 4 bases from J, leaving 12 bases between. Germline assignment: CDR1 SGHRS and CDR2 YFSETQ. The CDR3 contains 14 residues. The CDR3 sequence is CASSFEPLLYGYTF. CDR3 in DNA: TGCGCCAGCAGCTTCGAGCCACTACTCTATGGCTACACCTTC. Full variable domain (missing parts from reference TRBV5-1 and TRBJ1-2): KAGVTQTPRYLIKTRGQQVTLSCSPISGHRSVSWYQQTPGQGLQFLFEYFSETQRNKGNFPGRFSGRQFSNSRSEMNVSTLELGDSALYLCASSFEPLLYGYTFGSGTRLTVV.

CDR3 region: CASSREAGSGAFF. CDR3 bases: TGTGCCAGCAGCCGGGAGGCGGGTTCGGGAGCTTTCTTT. The chain has TRBV5-6 and TRBJ1-1; no definite D call. The CDR3 runs to 13 residues. V lost 4 bases and J 10 bases, leaving 17 bases between the germline ends. The germline V gene encodes CDR1 SGHDT and CDR2 YYEEEE.

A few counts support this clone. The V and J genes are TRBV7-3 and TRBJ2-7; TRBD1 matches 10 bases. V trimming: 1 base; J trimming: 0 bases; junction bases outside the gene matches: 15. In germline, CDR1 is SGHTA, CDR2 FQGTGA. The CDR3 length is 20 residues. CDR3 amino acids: CASSLKQGQGTLYSSYEQYF. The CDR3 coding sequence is TGTGCCAGCAGCTTAAAGCAGGGACAGGGGACCCTATACAGCTCCTACGAGCAGTACTTC.

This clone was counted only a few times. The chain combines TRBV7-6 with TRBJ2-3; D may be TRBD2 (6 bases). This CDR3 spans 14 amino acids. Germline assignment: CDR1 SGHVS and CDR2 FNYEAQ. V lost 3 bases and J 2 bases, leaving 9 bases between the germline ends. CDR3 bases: TGTGCCAGCAGCTTTAGCGGTCCCACAGATACGCAGTATTTT. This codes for CASSFSGPTDTQYF.

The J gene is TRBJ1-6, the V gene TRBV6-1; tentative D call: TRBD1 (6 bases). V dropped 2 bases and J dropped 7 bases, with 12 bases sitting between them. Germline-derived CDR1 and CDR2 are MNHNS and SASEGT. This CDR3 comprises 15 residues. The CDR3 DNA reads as TGTGCCAGCAGTGAACGGGGGGGCAGGAATTCACCCCTCCACTTT. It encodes CASSERGGRNSPLHF.

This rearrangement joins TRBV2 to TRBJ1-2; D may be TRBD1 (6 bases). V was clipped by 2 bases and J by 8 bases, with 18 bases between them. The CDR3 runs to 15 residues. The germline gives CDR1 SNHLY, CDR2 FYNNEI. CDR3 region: CASSEYYRELGGYTF. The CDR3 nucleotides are TGTGCCAGCAGTGAATACTACAGGGAGCTGGGCGGCTACACCTTC.

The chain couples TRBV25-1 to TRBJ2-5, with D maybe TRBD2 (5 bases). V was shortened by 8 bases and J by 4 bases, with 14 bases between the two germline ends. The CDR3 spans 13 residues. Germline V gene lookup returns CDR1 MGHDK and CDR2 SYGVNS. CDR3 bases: TGTGCCAGCTCATCTAGCCCTAGAGAGACCCAGTACTTC. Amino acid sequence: CASSSSPRETQYF.

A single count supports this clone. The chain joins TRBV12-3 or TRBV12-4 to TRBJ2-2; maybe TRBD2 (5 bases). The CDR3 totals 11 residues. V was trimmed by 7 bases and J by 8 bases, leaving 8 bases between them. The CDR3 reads CASNPGGELFF. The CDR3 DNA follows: TGTGCCAGCAACCCGGGGGGGGAGCTGTTTTTT.

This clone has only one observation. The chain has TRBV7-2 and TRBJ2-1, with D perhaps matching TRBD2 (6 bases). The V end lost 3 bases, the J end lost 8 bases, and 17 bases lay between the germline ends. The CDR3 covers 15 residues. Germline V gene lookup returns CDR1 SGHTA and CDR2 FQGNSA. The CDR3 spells CASSFAGSVVHEQFF. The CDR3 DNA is TGTGCCAGCAGCTTCGCGGGGTCGGTGGTCCATGAGCAGTTCTTC.

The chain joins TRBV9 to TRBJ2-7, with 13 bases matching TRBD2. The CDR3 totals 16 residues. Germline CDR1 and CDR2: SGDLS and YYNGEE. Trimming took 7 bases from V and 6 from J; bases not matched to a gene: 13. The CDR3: CASGDREGLAGIEQYF. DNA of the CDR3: TGTGCCAGCGGTGACAGAGAGGGACTAGCGGGGATCGAGCAGTACTTC.

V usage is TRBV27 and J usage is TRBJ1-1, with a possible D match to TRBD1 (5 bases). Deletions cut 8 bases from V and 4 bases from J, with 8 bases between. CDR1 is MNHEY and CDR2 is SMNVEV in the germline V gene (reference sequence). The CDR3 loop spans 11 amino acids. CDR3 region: CASLTGTEAFF. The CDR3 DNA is TGTGCCAGCTTAACAGGCACTGAAGCTTTCTTT.

The CDR3 sequence: CASSTLDRRTGKAEAFF. In nucleotides, the CDR3 is TGTGCCAGTAGTACCCTCGACAGGCGGACTGGTAAGGCTGAAGCTTTCTTT. This chain joins TRBV19 and TRBJ1-1; tentatively, D is TRBD1 (6 bases). In germline, CDR1 is LNHDA, CDR2 SQIVND (reference sequence). The V gene lost 4 bases and the J gene lost 6 bases, with 24 bases spanning the gap. The CDR3 runs 17 residues. The full variable domain, its missing parts supplied by reference TRBV19 and TRBJ1-1, is DGGITQSPKYLFRKEGQNVTLSCEQNLNHDAMYWYRQDPGQGLRLIYYSQIVNDFQKGDIAEGYSVSREKKESFPLTVTSAQKNPTAFYLCASSTLDRRTGKAEAFFGQGTRLTVV.

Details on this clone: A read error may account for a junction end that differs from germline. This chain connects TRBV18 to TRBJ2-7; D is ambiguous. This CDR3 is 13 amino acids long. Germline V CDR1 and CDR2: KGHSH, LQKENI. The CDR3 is CASSPGLSSEQYF. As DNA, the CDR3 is TGTGCCAGCTCACCAGGGCTCTCCTCCGAGCAGTACTTC.

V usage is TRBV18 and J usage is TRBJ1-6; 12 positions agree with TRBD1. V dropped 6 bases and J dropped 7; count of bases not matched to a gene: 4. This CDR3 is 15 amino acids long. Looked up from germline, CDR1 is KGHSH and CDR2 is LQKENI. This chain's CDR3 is CASSPGTGGNSPLHF. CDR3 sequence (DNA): TGTGCCAGCTCGCCCGGGACAGGGGGCAATTCACCCCTCCACTTT.

CDR3 in amino acids: CASSALDNYEQYF. CDR3 DNA sequence: TGTGCCAGCAGCGCGCTAGATAACTACGAGCAGTACTTC. The chain carries TRBV11-2 and TRBJ2-7; D gene ambiguous. Germline loops: CDR1 SGHAT, CDR2 FQNNGV. The CDR3 has 13 amino acids. Trimming stripped 5 bases from V and 3 bases from J, with 11 bases between.